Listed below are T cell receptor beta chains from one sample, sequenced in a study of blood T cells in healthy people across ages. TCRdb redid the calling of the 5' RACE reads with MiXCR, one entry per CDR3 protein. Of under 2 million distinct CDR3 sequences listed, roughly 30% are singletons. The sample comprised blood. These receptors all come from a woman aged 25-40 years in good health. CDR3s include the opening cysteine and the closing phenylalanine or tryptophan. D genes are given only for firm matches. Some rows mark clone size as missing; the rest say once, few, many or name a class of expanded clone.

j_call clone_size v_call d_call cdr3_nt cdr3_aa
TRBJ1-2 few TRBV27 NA TGTGCCAGCAGGCCACGGAGTGTGTATGGCTACACCTTC CASRPRSVYGYTF
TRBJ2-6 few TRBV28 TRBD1 TGTGCCAGCAGTTTGGACAGGCCTTTATTTGGGGCCAACGTCCTGACTTTC CASSLDRPLFGANVLTF
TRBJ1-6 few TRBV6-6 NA TGTGCCAGCACGCACTCAGAGCGTAATTCACCCCTCCACTTT CASTHSERNSPLHF
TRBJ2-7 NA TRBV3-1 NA TGTGCCGGCAGCCTTTATTACGAGCAGTACTTC CAGSLYYEQYF
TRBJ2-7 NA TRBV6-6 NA TGTGCCAGCAGTTACTATTGGGACACGGCCTCCTCCTACGAGCAGTACTTC CASSYYWDTASSYEQYF
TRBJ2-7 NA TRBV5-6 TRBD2 TGTGCCAGCAGCAACAGAAGTAGGGGACTAGCTTATTTATCCTACGAGCAGTACTTC CASSNRSRGLAYLSYEQYF
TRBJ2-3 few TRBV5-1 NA TGCGCCAGCAGCTTAGGCGGGCATACGCAGTATTTT CASSLGGHTQYF
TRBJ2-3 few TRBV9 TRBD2 TGTGCCAGCAGCGTGGTAGGACTAGCGGGGGTAGCAGATACGCAGTATTTT CASSVVGLAGVADTQYF
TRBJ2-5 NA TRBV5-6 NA TGTGCCAGCAGCCGGACAAGGGGAGCCGAAGAGACCCAGTACTTC CASSRTRGAEETQYF
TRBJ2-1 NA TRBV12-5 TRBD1 TGTGCTAGTGGTTTCAACAGCGACAGGGGGGTTAGCAATGAGCAGTTCTTC CASGFNSDRGVSNEQFF
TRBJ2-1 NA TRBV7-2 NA TGTGCCAGCAGCTTTCGGGGGACGGTGGTCGGTGAGCAGTTCTTC CASSFRGTVVGEQFF
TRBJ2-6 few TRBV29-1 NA TGCAGCGTCTGGGCTGGGGCCAACGTCCCGACTTTC CSVWAGANVPTF
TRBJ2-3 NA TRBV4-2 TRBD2 TGTGCCAGCAGCCAAGATCCCCTAGCGGGGGCGCTCAGCACAGATACGCAGTATTTT CASSQDPLAGALSTDTQYF
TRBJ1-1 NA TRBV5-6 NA TGTGCCAGCAGCTTCTACCATGGCAACACTGAAGCTTTCTTT CASSFYHGNTEAFF
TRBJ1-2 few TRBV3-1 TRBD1 TGTGCCAGCAGTGGAGGACAGGTTCGGGGCTACACCTTC CASSGGQVRGYTF
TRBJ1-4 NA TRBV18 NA TGTGCCAGCTCACTCAACAGGGATGCAACTAATGAAAAACTGTTTTTT CASSLNRDATNEKLFF
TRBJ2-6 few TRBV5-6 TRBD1 TGTGCCAGCAGCTTGTCCCCTTGGGACAGCTCCACAGGGGCCAACGTCCTGACTTTC CASSLSPWDSSTGANVLTF
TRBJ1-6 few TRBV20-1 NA TGCAGTGCTAGAGATGAGTCGTTGTCGGGGAATTCCGATTCACCCCTCCACTTT CSARDESLSGNSDSPLHF
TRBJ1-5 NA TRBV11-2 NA TGTGCCAACCCCGATGCATCACAGGAGGGAAGTATGGCTGGTCAGCCCCAGCATTTT CANPDASQEGSMAGQPQHF
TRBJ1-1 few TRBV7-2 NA TGTGCCAGCAGCTCCCAGTCGCGCCAGGAAGCTCGGGACACTGAAGCTTTCTTT CASSSQSRQEARDTEAFF
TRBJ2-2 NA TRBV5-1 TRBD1 TGCGCCAGCAGCTCCCTGGACAGGACCTACACCGGGGAGCTGTTTTTT CASSSLDRTYTGELFF
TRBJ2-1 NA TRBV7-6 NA TGTGCCAGCAGCCCCCTCATCGGGAATCACAATGAGCAGTTCTTC CASSPLIGNHNEQFF
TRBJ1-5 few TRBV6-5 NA TGTGCCAGCAGTTACGGTAGGGCAAGGCAGCCCCAGCATTTT CASSYGRARQPQHF
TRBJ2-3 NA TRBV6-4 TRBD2 TGTGCCAGCAGTGACACCAGCGGGAGTGGGGCAGATACGCAGTATTTT CASSDTSGSGADTQYF
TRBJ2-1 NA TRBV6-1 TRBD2 TGTGCCAGCAGTGAAGGGTTGTTGGGGGGGTTTGGCAATGAGCAGTTCTTC CASSEGLLGGFGNEQFF
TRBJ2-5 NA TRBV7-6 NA TGTGCCAGCAGTCCAACTCCCGGAATGGTTACCATACAAGAGACCCAGTACTTC CASSPTPGMVTIQETQYF
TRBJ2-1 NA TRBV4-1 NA TGCGCCAGCAGCCAAGTTGCCGACCTTACCCTGGGTGAGCAGTTCTTC CASSQVADLTLGEQFF
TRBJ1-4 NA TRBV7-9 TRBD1 TGTGCCAGCAGCTTGGGACAGGGATTTGAAAAACTGTTTTTT CASSLGQGFEKLFF
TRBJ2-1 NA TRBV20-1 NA TGCAGTGCTGACCCGGGTAGCGGAACCAACAATGAGCAGTTCTTC CSADPGSGTNNEQFF
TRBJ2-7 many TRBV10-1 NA TGCGCCAGCAGTGAGTCCCCCCAACCAGGGTCCGAGCAGTACTTC CASSESPQPGSEQYF
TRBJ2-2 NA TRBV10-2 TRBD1 TGCGCCGGCAGGGGGCCGGTCACCGGGGAGCTGTTTTTT CAGRGPVTGELFF
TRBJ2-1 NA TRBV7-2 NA TGTGCCGGCAGCTTAGCTGGGAATGAGCAGTTCTTC CAGSLAGNEQFF
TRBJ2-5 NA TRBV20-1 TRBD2 TGCAGTGCTACCGGGGAGGTCCACGGGACTAGAACAGAGACCCAGTACTTC CSATGEVHGTRTETQYF